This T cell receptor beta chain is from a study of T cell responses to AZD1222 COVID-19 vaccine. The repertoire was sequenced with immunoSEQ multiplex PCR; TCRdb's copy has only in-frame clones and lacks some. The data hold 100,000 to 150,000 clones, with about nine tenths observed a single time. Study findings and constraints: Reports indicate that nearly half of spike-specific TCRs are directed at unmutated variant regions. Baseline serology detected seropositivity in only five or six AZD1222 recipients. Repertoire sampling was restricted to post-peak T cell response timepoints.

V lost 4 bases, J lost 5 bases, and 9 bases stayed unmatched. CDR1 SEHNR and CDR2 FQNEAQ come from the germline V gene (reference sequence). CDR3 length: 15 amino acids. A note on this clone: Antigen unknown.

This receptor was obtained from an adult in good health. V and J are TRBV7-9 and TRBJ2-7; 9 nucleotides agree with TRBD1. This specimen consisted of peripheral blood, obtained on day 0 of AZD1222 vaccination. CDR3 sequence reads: CASSSGQGMLDEQYF. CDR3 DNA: TGTGCCAGCAGCTCAGGACAGGGGATGCTCGACGAGCAGTACTTC.